One sample yielded the 25 T cell receptor beta chains listed below, sequenced in a study of T cell changes during pregnancy in multiple sclerosis. Method: immunoSEQ multiplex PCR; TCRdb's copy keeps in-frame clones and lacks some. The sample shows 80,000 to 95,000 clones, 90% to 95% of them seen only once. Source: peripheral blood, taken in the second trimester of pregnancy. The receptor set was obtained from a female donor with multiple sclerosis, enrolled in a pregnancy study.

V gene TRBV4-2 combines with J gene TRBJ2-5; 12 bases are shared with TRBD2. V shed 1 base and J 5 bases; nucleotides not matched to a gene: 11. CDR3 length: 18 residues. Per the germline V gene, CDR1 is LGHNA and CDR2 is YNFKEQ. The CDR3 region is CASSQGRLAGGPSETQYF. The CDR3 DNA reads TGTGCCAGCAGCCAAGGTAGGCTAGCGGGAGGGCCATCTGAGACCCAGTACTTC.

In this sample, this clone turned up once. This chain uses TRBV27 with TRBJ2-2; 7 bases map to TRBD1. Germline loops: CDR1 MNHEY, CDR2 SMNVEV (reference sequence). The CDR3 length is 15 residues. With 2 bases clipped from V and 8 bases from J, the junction kept 8 bases outside the gene matches. The CDR3 here is CASSLRGRLAGELFF. CDR3 DNA: TGTGCCAGCAGTTTAAGGGGGCGCCTAGCTGGGGAGCTGTTTTTT.

The table lists this clone with a few counts. The chain joins TRBV15 to TRBJ2-4; 11 bases fit TRBD2. Looked up from germline, CDR1 is LNHNV and CDR2 is YYDKDF (reference sequence). The V segment lost 2 bases and the J segment 4 bases; nucleotides outside the gene matches: 10. This CDR3 is 18 amino acids long. The CDR3 loop is CATSRLGGTSGAKNIQYF. The DNA of the CDR3 is TGTGCCACCAGCAGATTGGGGGGGACTAGCGGAGCAAAAAACATTCAGTACTTC. The whole variable domain, remainder taken from reference TRBV15 and TRBJ2-4, is DAMVIQNPRYQVTQFGKPVTLSCSQTLNHNVMYWYQQKSSQAPKLLFHYYDKDFNNEADTPDNFQSRRPNTSFCFLDIRSPGLGDTAMYLCATSRLGGTSGAKNIQYFGAGTRLSVL.

This chain connects TRBV25-1 to TRBJ2-7, with a tentative D call TRBD1 (6 bases). Per germline, CDR1 MGHDK and CDR2 SYGVNS. V lost 3 bases and J lost 0, with 12 bases in between. The CDR3 runs to 15 residues. Here the CDR3 reads CASSDVGGGSYEQYF. The DNA of the CDR3 is TGTGCCAGCAGTGATGTAGGGGGTGGCTCCTACGAGCAGTACTTC.

This chain uses TRBV23-1 with TRBJ1-1; 8 bases line up with TRBD1. TRBV23-1 is recorded as an ORF, its role being uncertain. V shed 4 bases and J 0 bases; nucleotides not matched to a gene: 1. This CDR3 has 14 residues. CDR3 sequence reads: CASSPGGLNTEAFF. Written as DNA, the CDR3 is TGCGCCAGCAGTCCAGGGGGCTTGAACACTGAAGCTTTCTTT.

CDR3 bases: TGTGCCAGCAGATCGGGACTGTTCTCTGGAAACACCATATATTTT. It codes for CASRSGLFSGNTIYF. The chain has TRBV6-5 and TRBJ1-3; D perhaps matches TRBD1 (5 bases). V was cut by 6 bases and J by 0 bases, with 12 bases left in between. CDR1 is MNHEY and CDR2 is SVGAGI in the germline V gene. The CDR3 has 15 residues.

The chain is built from TRBV9 and TRBJ2-6; tentative D call: TRBD2 (6 bases). CDR3 size: 16 residues. Per germline, CDR1 SGDLS and CDR2 YYNGEE. The germline V and J ends were trimmed by 1 base and 4 bases, with 12 bases remaining between them. This CDR3 reads CASSVSGGVGANVLTF. CDR3 coding DNA: TGTGCCAGCAGCGTATCAGGAGGGGTCGGGGCCAACGTCCTGACTTTC.

The chain employs TRBV19 and TRBJ1-4, with TRBD1 matching over 8 bases. In germline, CDR1 is LNHDA, CDR2 SQIVND (reference sequence). Trimming took 7 bases from V and 7 from J; bases not matched to a gene: 8. The CDR3 is 14 amino acids. The CDR3 DNA sequence: TGTGCCAGTACTAACAGGGGGATAGGTGAAAAACTGTTTTTT. Encoded protein: CASTNRGIGEKLFF.

The rearrangement joins TRBV5-1 to TRBJ1-1, with D perhaps TRBD1 (5 bases). The CDR3 has 14 residues. Germline V CDR1 and CDR2: SGHRS, YFSETQ. V shed 4 bases and J shed 3 bases, with 13 bases lying between them. The CDR3: CASSPGGSDTEAFF. The CDR3 DNA reads as TGCGCCAGCAGCCCCGGGGGAAGCGACACTGAAGCTTTCTTT.

The chain employs TRBV30 and TRBJ2-5; D is perhaps TRBD2 (6 bases). V was pared by 2 bases and J by 7 bases, with 11 bases between. CDR1 and CDR2 (germline): GTSNPN, SVGIG (reference sequence). The length of the CDR3 is 12 residues. CDR3 nucleotide sequence: TGTGCCTGGAGTCTCGGGGGTCTGACCCAGTACTTC. As protein: CAWSLGGLTQYF.

J is TRBJ2-3 and V is TRBV7-3; possible D gene TRBD2, 5 bases. The V and J ends lost 5 bases and 2 bases respectively, with 14 bases between them. The CDR3 length is 15 residues. Germline loops: CDR1 SGHTA, CDR2 FQGTGA. CDR3 loop: CASSLSGIFTDTQYF. Here the CDR3 DNA reads TGTGCCAGCAGCCTAAGCGGTATCTTCACAGATACGCAGTATTTT.

The chain is built from TRBV14 and TRBJ1-3, with 7 bases fitting TRBD1. V lost 2 bases and J lost 2; bases outside the gene matches: 6. This CDR3 has 16 residues. Germline V CDR1 and CDR2: SGHDN, FVKESK. The CDR3, as DNA: TGTGCCAGCAGCCAATGGGCAGGGGGAACTGGAAACACCATATATTTT. This gives the protein CASSQWAGGTGNTIYF.

This chain links TRBV27 with TRBJ1-5; 8 nucleotides agree with TRBD1. CDR1 and CDR2 from the germline V gene are MNHEY and SMNVEV (reference sequence). Trimming took 6 bases from V and 5 from J; bases not matched to a gene: 12. The CDR3 length is 16 residues. CDR3 sequence (DNA): TGTGCCAGCAGCTACGGCAGGGGGCGAATATATCAGCCCCAGCATTTT. Its translation: CASSYGRGRIYQPQHF.

The gene calls are TRBV6-1 and TRBJ1-5, with D perhaps matching TRBD1 (6 bases). Germline V gene lookup returns CDR1 MNHNS and CDR2 SASEGT. V lost 2 bases and J 1 base, leaving 9 bases between the germline ends. The CDR3 extends over 15 amino acids. The CDR3 here is CASSESQGSNQPQHF. CDR3 DNA: TGTGCCAGCAGTGAATCGCAGGGGAGCAATCAGCCCCAGCATTTT.

This chain joins TRBV28 and TRBJ1-5; possible D gene TRBD1, 5 bases. Trimming removed 4 bases from V and 2 bases from J, with 12 bases in between. Per germline, CDR1 MDHEN and CDR2 SYDVKM. This CDR3 spans 15 amino acids. The CDR3 loop is CASSSTGNGNQPQHF. The CDR3 nucleotides are TGTGCCAGCAGTTCTACAGGCAATGGCAATCAGCCCCAGCATTTT.

This chain links TRBV7-2 with TRBJ2-7, with 14 bases fitting TRBD2. There are 18 residues in the CDR3. Germline CDR1 reads SGHTA; CDR2 reads FQGNSA. With 1 base clipped from V and 6 bases from J, the junction kept 11 bases outside the gene matches. In nucleotides, the CDR3 is TGTGCCAGCAGCTTAGGGGGACTAGCGGGGGACCTCTTATCCGAGCAGTACTTC. Translating gives CASSLGGLAGDLLSEQYF.

The rearrangement joins TRBV19 to TRBJ1-3; TRBD1 might be the D (6 bases). The germline CDR1 and CDR2 sequences are LNHDA and SQIVND (reference sequence). Trimming shortened V by 5 bases and J by 4 bases, and 12 bases separated the two germline ends. This CDR3 has 14 amino acids. Here the CDR3 reads CASSRVGQGNTIYF. The DNA for the CDR3 is TGTGCCAGTAGTCGCGTGGGACAAGGAAACACCATATATTTT.

The chain has TRBV7-9 and TRBJ2-7; D possibly corresponds to TRBD1 (6 bases). This CDR3 is 12 amino acids long. Germline CDR1 SEHNR, CDR2 FQNEAQ (reference sequence). Trimming left V 7 bases short and J 5 bases short, with 12 bases between. CDR3 sequence (DNA): TGTGCCAGCAAGGGCAGGGGAGACGAGCAGTACTTC. Translated, it gives CASKGRGDEQYF.

In this sample, this clone turned up once. The chain carries TRBV7-6 and TRBJ2-1, with D unresolved. The ends were cut back, 2 bases at V and 6 bases at J, with 11 bases in the middle. The germline V gene encodes CDR1 SGHVS and CDR2 FNYEAQ. The CDR3 covers 14 residues. CDR3: CASSLSIAGNEQFF. The DNA for the CDR3 is TGTGCCAGCAGCTTATCCATCGCAGGCAATGAGCAGTTCTTC. The variable domain in full, completed from reference TRBV7-6 and TRBJ2-1, reads GAGVSQSPRYKVTKRGQDVALRCDPISGHVSLYWYRQALGQGPEFLTYFNYEAQQDKSGLPNDRFSAERPEGSISTLTIQRTEQRDSAMYRCASSLSIAGNEQFFGPGTRLTVL.

The V and J genes are TRBV18 and TRBJ2-3; the match to TRBD1 covers 7 bases. The length of the CDR3 is 18 residues. The germline V gene has CDR1 KGHSH and CDR2 LQKENI. Trimming took 4 bases from V and 3 from J; bases not matched to a gene: 16. The DNA for the CDR3 is TGTGCCAGCTCACGGACAGGAGGACGGACAGGCCAGACAGATACGCAGTATTTT. It codes for CASSRTGGRTGQTDTQYF. The whole variable domain, remainder taken from reference TRBV18 and TRBJ2-3, is NAGVMQNPRHLVRRRGQEARLRCSPMKGHSHVYWYRQLPEEGLKFMVYLQKENIIDESGMPKERFSAEFPKEGPSILRIQQVVRGDSAAYFCASSRTGGRTGQTDTQYFGPGTRLTVL.

This chain joins TRBV5-4 and TRBJ2-7; 7 bases are shared with TRBD2. CDR1 is SGHNT and CDR2 is YYREEE in the germline V gene (reference sequence). This CDR3 spans 11 amino acids. The junction had 5 bases not matched to a gene; V was cut back by 4 bases and J by 10 bases. The CDR3 coding sequence is TGTGCCAGCAGCCTGGGGGAGGGTCAGTACTTC. This sequence encodes CASSLGEGQYF.

This chain connects TRBV15 to TRBJ1-2; D remains ambiguous. CDR3 length: 13 amino acids. Germline CDR1 reads LNHNV; CDR2 reads YYDKDF (reference sequence). V was trimmed by 1 base and J by 11 bases, leaving 14 bases between them. CDR3 loop: CATSRGFNSRYTF. CDR3 coding DNA: TGTGCCACCAGCAGAGGTTTTAACAGTCGGTACACCTTC.

This rearrangement joins TRBV7-8 to TRBJ2-7, with 10 bases lining up with TRBD1. Germline CDR1 SGHVS, CDR2 FQNEAQ. This CDR3 comprises 15 residues. The junction had 6 bases not matched to a gene; V was cut back by 1 base and J by 6 bases. The CDR3 nucleotides read TGTGCCAGCAGCTTAGTTGGGACAGGGGAACGCGAGCAGTACTTC. It is translated as CASSLVGTGEREQYF.

This clone has only one observation. The chain recombines TRBV9 with TRBJ2-7, with no clear D. This CDR3 comprises 14 residues. The germline gives CDR1 SGDLS, CDR2 YYNGEE. V dropped 4 bases and J dropped 0 bases, with 11 bases sitting between them. Here the CDR3 DNA reads TGTGCCAGCAGCCCTAGACCCTCCTCCTACGAGCAGTACTTC. Protein product: CASSPRPSSYEQYF.

This clone showed up just once. The chain employs TRBV10-2 and TRBJ1-2; 9 nucleotides line up with TRBD1. The germline V gene encodes CDR1 WSHSY and CDR2 SAAADI. The CDR3 totals 13 residues. Germline trimming cut 6 bases from V and 4 bases from J; bases unmatched to any gene: 3. CDR3 coding DNA: TGCGCCAGCAGGACAGGGGGTGTCTATGGCTACACCTTC. Protein product: CASRTGGVYGYTF.